This T cell receptor beta chain originates from a study of OX40 agonist ivuxolimab in advanced cancers. Study information: Three patients, one with hepatocellular carcinoma and two with cutaneous melanoma, responded partially.

Of note for this clone: The antigen is undetermined.

Profiling relied on immunoSEQ multiplex PCR, and the TCRdb table lists in-frame clones only, not all of them. The sample records about 58,000 clones, 82% being singletons. This CDR3 contains 14 residues. The germline gives CDR1 ENHRY, CDR2 SYGVKD. The ends were cut back, 6 bases at V and 13 bases at J, with 19 bases in the middle. Sampled blood was obtained at baseline, cycle 4 day 1, and cycle 7 day 1. The study, taken as a whole, reports: Partial responders at 0.1-3.0 mg/kg had among the lowest clonal expansion.

The input for sequencing was CD4+ or CD8+ T cells sorted from blood, taken in a trial of the OX40 agonist ivuxolimab. The sequence was collected from an adult with an advanced solid tumor such as melanoma, head and neck, liver or kidney cancer. V and J are TRBV10-3 and TRBJ1-6, with D perhaps TRBD1 (5 bases). DNA for the CDR3: TGTGCCATCAGCGCCGTTTCTGGGGGATCGCCCCTCCACTTT. Amino acid sequence: CAISAVSGGSPLHF.